A single sample gave rise to the 13 T cell receptor beta chains below, sequenced in a study of CD8+ T cells in alopecia areata. TCR sequencing used cDNA made by reverse transcription of extracted RNA. The assay was immunoSEQ multiplex PCR, and TCRdb's table has in-frame clones only and misses some. The repertoire holds 200,000 to 250,000 clones, with over 60% as singletons. As for treatment: oral pan-JAK inhibitor, 5-10 mg twice daily. Specimen: CD4+ T cells sorted from blood, collected at week 4, from a patient treated with tofacitinib. These receptors originate from a human donor with alopecia areata.

In its sample, this clone was seen a few times. The V call is TRBV29-1, the J call TRBJ1-2; 8 bases align to TRBD1. CDR3 size: 16 residues. Germline trimming cut 1 base from V and 4 bases from J; bases unmatched to any gene: 11. Germline-derived CDR1 and CDR2 are SQVTM and ANQGSEA. DNA for the CDR3: TGCAGCGTTGAAGGAGTGCAGGGGGCGGATGTCTATGGCTACACCTTC. It translates to CSVEGVQGADVYGYTF.

This chain links TRBV4-3 with TRBJ2-2, with D hard to call. V lost 0 bases and J lost 6, with 8 bases in between. The CDR3 totals 14 residues. Looked up from germline, CDR1 is LGHNA and CDR2 is YSLEER. The CDR3 DNA sequence: TGCGCCAGCAGCCAAGATCGTTTCTCCGGGGAGCTGTTTTTT. Its translation is CASSQDRFSGELFF.

In nucleotides, the CDR3 is TGCAGTGCTCTCAGACGGGATACGCAGTATTTT. This sequence encodes CSALRRDTQYF. The gene calls are TRBV20-1 and TRBJ2-3; D call uncertain. Germline CDR1 and CDR2: DFQATT and SNEGSKA (reference sequence). V dropped 5 bases and J dropped 6 bases, with 9 bases sitting between them. The CDR3 is made up of 11 amino acids.

V is TRBV29-1 and J is TRBJ2-5, with 7 bases identical to TRBD1. Germline V gives CDR1 SQVTM, CDR2 ANQGSEA. The V and J ends lost 1 base and 2 bases, in that order; junction bases with no gene match: 16. The length of the CDR3 is 18 residues. The chain's CDR3 is CSVEGSTAGTDTQETQYF. The CDR3 region has the DNA TGCAGCGTTGAAGGGAGTACTGCCGGGACAGACACTCAAGAGACCCAGTACTTC.

This clone was recorded only once. The chain carries TRBV23-1 and TRBJ1-2; D is perhaps TRBD1 (6 bases). TRBV23-1 is labeled an ORF, and its function is uncertain. V was trimmed by 8 bases and J by 4 bases, leaving 20 bases between them. This CDR3 is 15 amino acids long. The CDR3 coding sequence is TGCGCCAGCTGCTGTAGAGGGGGTTGGAGCTATGGCTACACCTTC. Its translation: CASCCRGGWSYGYTF.

This rearrangement joins TRBV5-1 to TRBJ1-4, with D uncertain. Trimming took off 6 bases at V and 6 bases at J, with 12 bases between the two ends. The germline V gene encodes CDR1 SGHRS and CDR2 YFSETQ. This CDR3 is 13 amino acids long. The CDR3 loop is CASKADTHEKLFF. The CDR3 DNA is TGCGCCAGCAAGGCTGACACTCATGAAAAACTGTTTTTT.

The chain links TRBV25-1 to TRBJ1-6; no reliable D call. Germline CDR1 and CDR2: MGHDK and SYGVNS. This CDR3 contains 13 residues. V dropped 5 bases and J dropped 8 bases, with 10 bases sitting between them. CDR3: CASSLGFDSPLHF. DNA of the CDR3: TGTGCCAGCAGTCTCGGATTCGATTCACCCCTCCACTTT.

The J gene is TRBJ1-6, the V gene TRBV30; D is perhaps TRBD1 (5 bases). CDR1 and CDR2 (germline): GTSNPN, SVGIG (reference sequence). The CDR3 is made up of 15 amino acids. The V gene lost 0 bases and the J gene lost 7 bases, with 13 bases spanning the gap. The CDR3 sequence is CAWSVQGASNSPLHF. The CDR3 coding sequence is TGTGCCTGGAGTGTACAAGGGGCCTCCAATTCACCCCTCCACTTT.

V gene TRBV5-1 combines with J gene TRBJ1-1; D may be TRBD1 (6 bases). CDR3 length: 12 amino acids. V was pared by 4 bases and J by 3 bases, with 7 bases between. Germline V gene data show CDR1 as SGHRS and CDR2 as YFSETQ. CDR3 DNA: TGCGCCAGCAGCCCAGGGGACACTGAAGCTTTCTTT. This encodes CASSPGDTEAFF. Drawing the rest from reference TRBV5-1 and TRBJ1-1, the complete variable domain is KAGVTQTPRYLIKTRGQQVTLSCSPISGHRSVSWYQQTPGQGLQFLFEYFSETQRNKGNFPGRFSGRQFSNSRSEMNVSTLELGDSALYLCASSPGDTEAFFGQGTRLTVV.

The genes are TRBV18 and TRBJ2-5; weak D call: TRBD2 (6 bases). Trimming left V 2 bases short and J 0 bases short, with 10 bases between. In germline, CDR1 is KGHSH, CDR2 LQKENI. CDR3 length equals 15 residues. The CDR3 bases are TGTGCCAGCTCACCAATGCGGGGTCACCAAGAGACCCAGTACTTC. Protein product: CASSPMRGHQETQYF.

The chain links TRBV2 to TRBJ2-5; 12 bases fit TRBD2. In germline, CDR1 is SNHLY, CDR2 FYNNEI. V lost 4 bases, J lost 5 bases, and 5 bases stayed unmatched. The CDR3 sequence is 15 residues long. CDR3 DNA sequence: TGTGCCAGCAGTGTTGGCGGGACTAGCGGGGAGACCCAGTACTTC. This encodes CASSVGGTSGETQYF.

The V gene is TRBV28, the J gene TRBJ1-1; D remains ambiguous. CDR1 MDHEN and CDR2 SYDVKM come from the germline V gene. V was pared by 2 bases and J by 3 bases, with 4 bases between. The length of the CDR3 is 12 residues. CDR3 sequence reads: CASSLPYTEAFF. The CDR3 DNA reads as TGTGCCAGCAGTTTACCGTACACTGAAGCTTTCTTT.

The genes are TRBV7-2 and TRBJ2-5, with D perhaps TRBD1 (5 bases). The V gene lost 3 bases and the J gene lost 2 bases, with 13 bases spanning the gap. Looked up from germline, CDR1 is SGHTA and CDR2 is FQGNSA. The CDR3 runs to 15 residues. The CDR3 here is CASSLNQGQQETQYF. For the CDR3, the DNA is TGTGCCAGCAGCTTGAATCAGGGCCAACAAGAGACCCAGTACTTC.